Each of the 9 T cell receptor beta chains below was sequenced from the same sample in a study of blood T cell repertoires in COVID-19. Data came from immunoSEQ multiplex PCR; TCRdb stores just in-frame clones and leaves some out. Seen here are fewer than 300,000 clones, approximately 92% observed once, and the top ten hold 0.95% to 1.3%. The sequenced sample was PBMCs or T cells enriched from blood (not recorded which). The receptors come from a woman under 40 who had recovered from COVID-19.

The chain has TRBV21-1 and TRBJ2-3; TRBD1 is taken as the D call from the table, unchecked against the DNA. TRBV21-1 is a listed pseudogene. This CDR3 spans 16 amino acids. In DNA, the CDR3 is TGTGCCAGCAGCAAAGGAAACAACCTTTGCACAGATACGCAGTATTTT. This translates into CASSKGNNLCTDTQYF.

This clone was recorded at least ten times. DNA of the CDR3: TGTGCCAGCAGCCGATCCACGACTCCAGCCTACAATGAGCAGTTCTTC. Its protein is CASSRSTTPAYNEQFF. The gene calls are TRBV6-6 and TRBJ2-1; D ambiguous. CDR1 and CDR2 (germline): MNHNY, SVGAGI (reference sequence). The length of the CDR3 is 16 residues. Trimming took off 6 bases at V and 2 bases at J, with 17 bases between the two ends.

The CDR3 spells CASSLTGFTEAFF. In DNA, the CDR3 is TGTGCCAGCAGCTTGACAGGGTTCACTGAAGCTTTCTTT. V gene TRBV5-6 combines with J gene TRBJ1-1; D possibly corresponds to TRBD1 (6 bases). Between the trimmed V and J ends, which lost 1 base and 4 bases, there was a span of 8 bases. The germline V gene has CDR1 SGHDT and CDR2 YYEEEE. This CDR3 comprises 13 residues.

This chain links TRBV5-1 with TRBJ2-7, with D perhaps TRBD2 (6 bases). The length of the CDR3 is 13 residues. CDR1 and CDR2 (germline): SGHRS, YFSETQ. Trimming removed 0 bases at V and 6 bases at J, with 10 bases between. CDR3 sequence: CASSLAGDSEQYF. The DNA for the CDR3 is TGCGCCAGCAGCTTGGCCGGGGACTCCGAGCAGTACTTC.

The chain employs TRBV4-1 and TRBJ2-1; 9 nucleotides align to TRBD2. Germline assignment: CDR1 MGHRA and CDR2 YSYEKL. The CDR3 runs 18 residues. Losses at the gene ends were 0 bases for V and 8 bases for J; bases not matched to a gene: 14. Here the CDR3 reads CASSQDEVREGVSYEQFF. The CDR3 coding sequence is TGCGCCAGCAGCCAAGATGAGGTGCGGGAGGGGGTTAGTTATGAGCAGTTCTTC.

The V gene is TRBV19, the J gene TRBJ2-1, with 10 bases that match TRBD2. This CDR3 has 17 amino acids. V shed 2 bases and J 12 bases; nucleotides not matched to a gene: 16. CDR1 and CDR2 from the germline V gene are LNHDA and SQIVND (reference sequence). The DNA of the CDR3 is TGTGCCAGTAGTATAAGGAGCGGGAGGGCCGGAGTAAAGAGGCAGTTCTTC. This encodes CASSIRSGRAGVKRQFF.

The chain joins TRBV6-2 or TRBV6-3 to TRBJ2-7; 9 bases line up with TRBD2. V gave up 2 bases and J gave up 5 bases; unmatched junction bases: 13. This CDR3 spans 17 amino acids. The germline CDR1 and CDR2 sequences are MNHEY and SVGEGT. The chain's CDR3 is CASSYQAGTSKVDEQYF. CDR3 bases: TGTGCCAGCAGTTACCAAGCTGGGACTAGCAAAGTCGACGAGCAGTACTTC.

In this sample, this clone turned up many times. Other DNA variants within this sample encode the same CDR3. The V and J genes are TRBV6-1 and TRBJ1-5; a weak D match, TRBD1 (5 bases). Trimming removed 3 bases from V and 0 bases from J, with 9 bases in between. Germline CDR1 is MNHNS and CDR2 is SASEGT. The CDR3 has 15 amino acids. The CDR3, as DNA: TGTGCCAGCAGTGAGCCAGGGATTAGCAATCAGCCCCAGCATTTT. Translating gives CASSEPGISNQPQHF.

The genes are TRBV27 and TRBJ2-7; 7 bases map to TRBD1. Germline V CDR1 and CDR2: MNHEY, SMNVEV (reference sequence). V was clipped by 5 bases and J by 7 bases; unmatched bases: 11. The CDR3 runs to 14 residues. Here the CDR3 reads CASSPRQGSWEQYF. In DNA, the CDR3 is TGTGCCAGCAGTCCTAGACAGGGTTCATGGGAGCAGTACTTC.